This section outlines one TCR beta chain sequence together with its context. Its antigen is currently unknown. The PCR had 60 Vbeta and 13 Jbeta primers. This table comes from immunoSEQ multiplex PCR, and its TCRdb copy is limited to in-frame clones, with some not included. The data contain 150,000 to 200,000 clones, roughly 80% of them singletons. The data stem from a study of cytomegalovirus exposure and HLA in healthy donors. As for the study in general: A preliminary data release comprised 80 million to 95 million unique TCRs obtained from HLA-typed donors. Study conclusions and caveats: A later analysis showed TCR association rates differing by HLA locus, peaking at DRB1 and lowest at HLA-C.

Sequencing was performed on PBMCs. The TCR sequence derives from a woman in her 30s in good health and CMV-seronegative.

Here the CDR3 DNA reads TGTGCCAGCAGCTTAGGCGGGGGGGCAGGTTATGAGCAGTTCTTC. This encodes CASSLGGGAGYEQFF. V is TRBV7-2 and J is TRBJ2-1; 9 positions agree with TRBD2. Germline values: CDR1 SGHTA, CDR2 FQGNSA. With 1 base clipped from V and 8 bases from J, the junction kept 6 bases outside the gene matches. The CDR3 contains 15 residues. Looking up the rest from reference TRBV7-2 and TRBJ2-1 gives the full variable domain: GAGVSQSPSNKVTEKGKDVELRCDPISGHTALYWYRQSLGQGLEFLIYFQGNSAPDKSGLPSDRFSAERTGGSVSTLTIQRTQQEDSAVYLCASSLGGGAGYEQFFGPGTRLTVL.